This T cell receptor beta chain was recovered during a study of neurological immune-mediated disorders. 5'RACE with 10-nucleotide random UMIs generated the cDNA. TCRdb reprocessed the 5' RACE reads via MiXCR and lists one record per CDR3 protein. The sample consists of roughly 45,000 distinct CDR3 sequences, under 15% of them appearing once. This CDR3 is 14 amino acids long. Germline CDR1 LGHDT, CDR2 YNNKEL (reference sequence). Trimming stripped 1 base from V and 4 bases from J, with 8 bases between. The time point: longitudinal time-point 2. Libraries used 2 million unsorted PBMCs kept frozen in RNAlater. This clonotype was detected ten times or more.

The sample was PBMCs. The receptor was derived from a male donor with HTLV-1-associated myelopathy (HAM/TSP). The rearrangement links TRBV3-1 to TRBJ1-5; D is perhaps TRBD1 (5 bases). The CDR3 nucleotides read TGTGCCAGCAGCCAAGCATCAGGGAATCAGCCCCAGCATTTT. It translates to CASSQASGNQPQHF.